This T cell receptor (beta chain) was recovered during a study of tumor-infiltrating lymphocytes in primary liver carcinoma (dated by TCRdb to about 2017). For the wider study: The five patients, three men and two women aged 30 to 69 years, had hepatocellular carcinoma (four) or combined HCC and intrahepatic cholangiocarcinoma (one). A total of some 35 specimens from 5 patients underwent TCRbeta repertoire sequencing, comprising about 25 tumor regions, 5 adjacent noncancerous liver tissues and 5 peripheral blood samples. The five patients had tumors of stage T1-T3 N0M0, with maximum diameters ranging from about 4 to 11 cm. To link TCRbeta repertoire diversity with the local molecular phenotype, the 25 or so tumor region samples were profiled using Agilent mRNA microarrays. Across five regions of each liver tumor, along with adjacent normal tissue and blood, the study brought together TCRbeta repertoire sequencing, expression microarrays and whole-exome sequencing. Samples yielded roughly 3.5 to 8 million productive TCRbeta reads; read depth did not differ significantly between tissue types. Repertoires from technical replicates were highly reproducible, with mean shared-clone rates approximately 0.88 and correlation coefficients above 0.95. General findings and caveats noted by the study authors: The top 250 clones accounted for a significantly greater share of the repertoire in tumors than in blood (p = 0.039). Only about 7-25% of top clones were found in all five regions of a tumor, suggesting spatial heterogeneity of tumor-infiltrating T cells. Repertoire overlap was higher between tumor regions (mean around 35%) than tumor-adjacent (approximately 17%) or tumor-blood (14%) pairs, consistent with antigen-driven expansion. Because the samples were bulk and unsorted, CD4+ and CD8+ T cell repertoires could not be compared. Because only the TCR beta chain was sequenced and unpaired alpha chains were not captured, true repertoire diversity is likely underestimated. The study included only a few patients, and the authors note findings should be validated in a larger study.

Points on this clonotype: Its target antigen remains unknown. Per-nucleotide qualities are absent, and no much larger clonotype sits a single base away.

Total RNA and DNA were co-extracted from around 18-30 mg of bulk tissue with the AllPrep DNA/RNA mini kit, without cell sorting. Between November 2015 and 2016, five patients in China with histopathologically diagnosed primary liver carcinoma had their tumors surgically resected. Chronic HBV infection was present in the patients, and the patients were treatment-naive at sampling. Five spatially separated regions were sampled per tumor: superior, inferior, left-lateral and right-lateral poles, plus the tumor centre. Histological examination found more than 75% viable tumor cells in every tumor sample. Fresh tumor and adjacent tissue pieces were bisected, with one half stored in RNAlater at -80 degrees C and the other half sent for histology. TCRbeta-specific cDNA was reverse-transcribed from 500 ng total RNA using a constant-region primer and ProtoScript II reverse transcriptase. TCRbeta libraries were built with three nested multiplex PCR rounds, a slightly modified ARM-PCR procedure. Each of the first two PCR rounds ran for approximately 10 cycles and used multiplex TRBV1-TRBV30 forward primers together with a Cbeta reverse primer. Sample barcodes and Illumina adapters were attached in a final 25-cycle PCR using Deep VentR polymerase. Amplicons of 200-500 bp were gel-purified with a QIAquick gel extraction kit before sequencing. An Illumina HiSeq 2500 was used to sequence the TCRbeta amplicons with 250-bp paired-end reads. Per the original workflow: Reads were quality-trimmed with Trimmomatic v0.33, and paired reads were merged with FLASH v1.2.11 to recover full CDR3 sequences. V, D and J germline segments were assigned to the rearranged TCRbeta sequences using MiGEC v1.2.1b. Clonotype statistics, along with Shannon-Wiener diversity indices, were calculated using VDJtools v1.0.0. Except for diversity analysis, only the 250 most abundant clonotypes of each sample were used in subsequent analyses to reduce sampling bias. Using fastp at Q25 and MiXCR, TCRdb reprocessed the public reads and kept productive beta chains. Rows merge per CDR3 protein into single entries with the most common DNA and genes. It is TCRdb's table, rather than the study itself, that gives the V and J calls and clone size. Across this sample there are 150,000 to 200,000 distinct CDR3 sequences, with about 82% seen only once. The ten largest clones represent about a sixth of the sample.

V lost 7 bases and J lost 5 bases, and the count of bases not matched to a germline gene is 11. In the germline V gene, CDR1 corresponds to SQVTM and CDR2 to ANQGSEA. Counted from cysteine to phenylalanine, this CDR3 has 13 amino acids. The only DNA kept is the CDR3, 39 bases in frame from the first base. The receptor's source is a man aged 35-49 years with primary liver carcinoma and hepatitis B virus infection. Material for sequencing was tumor tissue from primary liver carcinoma. The chain is encoded by TRBV29-1 joined to TRBJ2-7; TRBD1 fits 7 bases in the junction. The DNA sequence follows: TGCAGCGCTGCGTCGACAGGGCTCCACGAGCAGTACTTC. The resulting protein is CSAASTGLHEQYF.